This entry lists 23 T cell receptor beta chains sequenced from one sample in a study of cytomegalovirus exposure and HLA in healthy donors (dated by TCRdb to 2017 to 2019). The method was the immunoSEQ multiplex PCR assay. Here the immuneACCESS table is served through TCRdb, limited to in-frame sequences with V and J called. Missing clones are a known gap in these copies; in checked studies unresolved V genes cover under half, and the rest lacks a known reason. The sample has around 150,000 clones on record, around nine tenths of them singletons. The ten largest clones add up to roughly 7.7% of the sample. Sequenced: PBMCs. These receptors were taken from a woman aged 18-29 years in good health and CMV-seropositive.

This clone appeared a few times. The chain is built from TRBV9 and TRBJ2-7; unclear D gene. Trimming took 5 bases from V and 4 from J, leaving 16 bases between them. The CDR3 is 14 amino acids. Germline V gives CDR1 SGDLS, CDR2 YYNGEE. For the CDR3, the DNA is TGTGCCAGCAGAGAAGATGGAGAAGGATACGAGCAGTACTTC. Translating it yields CASREDGEGYEQYF.

Points on this clone: This sample includes further DNA sequences coding for the same CDR3. Here the CDR3 DNA reads TGCGCCAGCAGCTTCGGGGATCGCTCCTACGAGCAGTACTTC. Protein product: CASSFGDRSYEQYF. The gene calls are TRBV5-1 and TRBJ2-7; possibly TRBD2 for D (5 bases). V was pared by 2 bases and J by 0 bases, with 9 bases between. Germline CDR1 is SGHRS and CDR2 is YFSETQ. The CDR3 is made up of 14 amino acids.

V is TRBV14 and J is TRBJ1-1; D is ambiguous. Deletions cut 4 bases from V and 4 bases from J, with 7 bases between. Germline V gives CDR1 SGHDN, CDR2 FVKESK. The CDR3 sequence is 12 residues long. The CDR3 DNA reads TGTGCCAGCAGCCGACTAAGCACTGAAGCTTTCTTT. This gives the protein CASSRLSTEAFF.

The chain employs TRBV19 and TRBJ2-7, with a possible D match to TRBD1 (6 bases). Germline V gene lookup returns CDR1 LNHDA and CDR2 SQIVND (reference sequence). V was cut by 3 bases and J by 7 bases, with 19 bases left in between. The CDR3 spans 15 residues. This CDR3 is CASSMWDTGSWEQYF. The CDR3 DNA reads as TGTGCCAGTAGTATGTGGGACACCGGATCTTGGGAGCAGTACTTC.

This clone came up once. The V and J genes are TRBV5-6 and TRBJ1-4; 7 bases map to TRBD1. The CDR3 has 15 amino acids. V gave up 0 bases and J gave up 11 bases; unmatched junction bases: 10. Germline CDR1 reads SGHDT; CDR2 reads YYEEEE. CDR3 bases: TGTGCCAGCAGCTTGGAACAGGGGAAGATCGGCAAACTGTTTTTT. It yields the protein CASSLEQGKIGKLFF.

This chain uses TRBV27 with TRBJ2-7; a possible D gene is TRBD1 (6 bases). Per the germline V gene, CDR1 is MNHEY and CDR2 is SMNVEV (reference sequence). V lost 4 bases and J 2 bases, leaving 15 bases between the germline ends. The CDR3 has 15 residues. CDR3 bases: TGTGCCAGCAGTTGGGCTAGACAGGTCCCCTACGAGCAGTACTTC. Protein: CASSWARQVPYEQYF.

In its sample, this clone was seen once. The chain links TRBV2 to TRBJ1-2, with 8 bases matching TRBD1. This CDR3 region has 13 residues. V shed 6 bases, J shed 3 bases, and the junction held 3 bases outside the gene matches. The germline CDR1 and CDR2 sequences are SNHLY and FYNNEI. The CDR3: CASSPDRDYGYTF. The CDR3, as DNA: TGTGCCAGCAGCCCGGACAGGGACTATGGCTACACCTTC.

This clone was recorded only once. The chain has TRBV5-1 and TRBJ2-1, with D perhaps TRBD2 (6 bases). Per the germline V gene, CDR1 is SGHRS and CDR2 is YFSETQ. The CDR3 contains 16 residues. V was trimmed by 2 bases and J by 0 bases, leaving 12 bases between them. The CDR3 nucleotides read TGCGCCAGCAGCTTAATAGCGGCGGACTCCTACAATGAGCAGTTCTTC. It translates to CASSLIAADSYNEQFF.

This clone was found a few times. J is TRBJ1-3 and V is TRBV2, with D tentatively TRBD1 (5 bases). This CDR3 has 15 amino acids. Germline-derived CDR1 and CDR2 are SNHLY and FYNNEI. V shed 7 bases and J shed 0 bases, with 13 bases lying between them. CDR3 sequence (DNA): TGTGCCAGCACGGCAGGGCCACTCTCTGGAAACACCATATATTTT. Protein product: CASTAGPLSGNTIYF.

The J gene is TRBJ1-2, the V gene TRBV29-1; D is unclear. Trimming shortened V by 6 bases and J by 6 bases, and 11 bases separated the two germline ends. Germline-derived CDR1 and CDR2 are SQVTM and ANQGSEA. The CDR3 is 11 residues long. CDR3 coding DNA: TGCAGCGTGAGGGCTCTTGATGGCTACACCTTC. It specifies CSVRALDGYTF.

This rearrangement joins TRBV7-3 to TRBJ2-3, with D maybe TRBD2 (5 bases). Per germline, CDR1 SGHTA and CDR2 FQGTGA. CDR3 length: 14 residues. Trimming stripped 5 bases from V and 1 base from J, with 10 bases between. The CDR3 sequence: CASSAVGGTDTQYF. The CDR3 nucleotides read TGTGCCAGCAGCGCAGTGGGAGGCACAGATACGCAGTATTTT.

The count of this clone is one. The genes are TRBV5-4 and TRBJ1-2; 8 nucleotides align to TRBD1. The CDR3 contains 17 residues. Germline CDR1 SGHNT, CDR2 YYREEE (reference sequence). The V gene end was trimmed by 1 base and the J gene end by 0 bases; junction bases not matched to a gene: 8. The CDR3 here is CASSLRDRILSNYGYTF. In DNA form, the CDR3 reads TGTGCCAGCAGCTTGAGGGACAGGATCCTATCTAACTATGGCTACACCTTC.

J is TRBJ2-7 and V is TRBV30; 8 bases are a match to TRBD1. J gave up 2 bases and V 3 bases, and 3 bases lay outside the gene matches. CDR3 length: 13 residues. Germline CDR1 and CDR2: GTSNPN and SVGIG (reference sequence). The CDR3 loop is CAWRQGVAYEQYF. The CDR3, as DNA: TGTGCCTGGAGACAGGGGGTCGCCTACGAGCAGTACTTC.

The rearrangement uses TRBV4-2 and TRBJ1-3; weak D call: TRBD1 (6 bases). Trimming removed 5 bases from V and 8 bases from J, with 19 bases in between. The CDR3 is made up of 15 amino acids. The germline V gene has CDR1 LGHNA and CDR2 YNFKEQ. For the CDR3, the DNA is TGTGCCAGCAGCACCCGACCGGGACACGACTACACCATATATTTT. This sequence encodes CASSTRPGHDYTIYF.

This sequence joins TRBV28 and TRBJ1-5; possible D gene TRBD1, 6 bases. Germline lookup yields CDR1 MDHEN and CDR2 SYDVKM. V was clipped by 3 bases and J by 5 bases, with 14 bases between them. The length of the CDR3 is 15 residues. CDR3 amino acids: CASSFPGEGHQPQHF. The DNA for the CDR3 is TGTGCCAGCAGTTTCCCAGGGGAGGGCCATCAGCCCCAGCATTTT.

The chain recombines TRBV11-2 with TRBJ2-2; the match to TRBD2 covers 9 bases. Per germline, CDR1 SGHAT and CDR2 FQNNGV. V dropped 4 bases and J dropped 7; count of bases not matched to a gene: 7. The CDR3 loop spans 15 amino acids. This CDR3 reads CASSSISGGLGELFF. The CDR3 DNA reads TGTGCCAGCAGCTCGATTAGCGGGGGACTCGGGGAGCTGTTTTTT.

This clone was seen a few times. The chain carries TRBV7-8 and TRBJ2-7; tentative D call: TRBD2 (6 bases). Trimming removed 1 base at V and 2 bases at J, with 9 bases between. This CDR3 has 14 amino acids. Germline CDR1 reads SGHVS; CDR2 reads FQNEAQ. This CDR3 is CASSLVGGPYEQYF. The DNA for the CDR3 is TGTGCCAGCAGCTTAGTGGGAGGACCCTACGAGCAGTACTTC. Variable domain in full (rest from reference TRBV7-8 and TRBJ2-7): GAGVSQSPRYKVAKRGQDVALRCDPISGHVSLFWYQQALGQGPEFLTYFQNEAQLDKSGLPSDRFFAERPEGSVSTLKIQRTQQEDSAVYLCASSLVGGPYEQYFGPGTRLTVT.

The V and J genes are TRBV5-1 and TRBJ1-6; maybe TRBD1 (6 bases). The germline V gene has CDR1 SGHRS and CDR2 YFSETQ. This CDR3 spans 15 amino acids. V was cut by 3 bases and J by 5 bases, with 12 bases left in between. The CDR3 coding sequence is TGCGCCAGCAGCTCGACAGGACCCGATAATTCACCCCTCCACTTT. Amino acids: CASSSTGPDNSPLHF. Complete variable domain (other parts from reference TRBV5-1 and TRBJ1-6): KAGVTQTPRYLIKTRGQQVTLSCSPISGHRSVSWYQQTPGQGLQFLFEYFSETQRNKGNFPGRFSGRQFSNSRSEMNVSTLELGDSALYLCASSSTGPDNSPLHFGNGTRLTVT.

The chain couples TRBV5-4 to TRBJ2-1; D may be TRBD2 (6 bases). Trimming removed 2 bases at V and 0 bases at J, with 12 bases between. The CDR3 extends over 16 amino acids. Germline V CDR1 and CDR2: SGHNT, YYREEE (reference sequence). CDR3 loop: CASSLGGPSSYNEQFF. The DNA of the CDR3 is TGTGCCAGCAGCTTAGGAGGGCCGAGCTCCTACAATGAGCAGTTCTTC.

This sequence joins TRBV30 and TRBJ2-2; TRBD1 is a possible D gene (5 bases). The V and J ends lost 5 bases and 0 bases respectively, with 7 bases between them. The CDR3 length is 13 residues. Looked up from germline, CDR1 is GTSNPN and CDR2 is SVGIG (reference sequence). The CDR3 DNA reads as TGTGCCTGGCAGGGTGCGAACACCGGGGAGCTGTTTTTT. Amino acids: CAWQGANTGELFF.

The rearrangement uses TRBV19 and TRBJ2-2; TRBD2 aligns across 9 bases. Trimming at V came to 9 bases and at J to 0 bases, leaving 2 bases not matched to a gene. Germline V gene sequence: CDR1 LNHDA, CDR2 SQIVND (reference sequence). The CDR3 is 14 residues long. The CDR3 DNA reads TGTGCCAGCCTAGCGGGATCGAACACCGGGGAGCTGTTTTTT. Its protein is CASLAGSNTGELFF.

The chain combines TRBV6-6 with TRBJ2-1, with D tentatively TRBD2 (5 bases). Germline CDR1 and CDR2: MNHNY and SVGAGI (reference sequence). Trimming stripped 4 bases from V and 0 bases from J, with 10 bases between. This CDR3 contains 15 residues. The CDR3 coding sequence is TGTGCCAGCAGTTCTAGCCGGAGCTCCTACAATGAGCAGTTCTTC. Translation: CASSSSRSSYNEQFF.

The gene calls are TRBV5-6 and TRBJ2-3; D perhaps matches TRBD2 (6 bases). The CDR3 spans 15 residues. Germline CDR1 reads SGHDT; CDR2 reads YYEEEE. Trimming pared 2 bases from V and 0 bases from J, leaving 10 bases between. The CDR3 spells CASSLAGLSTDTQYF. CDR3 DNA sequence: TGTGCCAGCAGCTTAGCGGGCCTGAGCACAGATACGCAGTATTTT.